Only one count was recorded for the clone carrying this T cell receptor (beta chain). Clones were read by immunoSEQ multiplex PCR, and TCRdb kept only the in-frame ones, dropping some. The data show approximately 50,000 clones, 70% to 80% seen once. The record originates from a study of blood T cell repertoires in COVID-19. Study overall: Both acute and convalescent COVID-19 samples were obtained from the United States, Italy and Spain. Sources were T cells, B-cell-depleted T cells, or PBMCs; the material itself was cDNA or gDNA.

CDR3 length: 15 amino acids. J is TRBJ1-6 and V is TRBV21-1; the D call of TRBD1 is as the table states it, not checked on the DNA. TRBV21-1 is a pseudogene locus. The specimen sequenced was peripheral blood. The receptor was derived from a middle-aged man with active or convalescent COVID-19. As DNA, the CDR3 is TGTGCCAGCAGCAAAGCGGCAGGGTTGGGTTCACCCCTCCACTTT. It specifies CASSKAAGLGSPLHF.